Below, 16 T cell receptor beta chains from the same sample are listed, as sequenced in a study of T cell responses to AZD1222 COVID-19 vaccine (dated by TCRdb to 2020 to 2022). The sample's time point label, in plain terms: baseline before first vaccination. Library preparation used the immunoSEQ multiplex PCR assay. TCRdb stores this immuneACCESS table with in-frame sequences only. Part of the clones is absent; in the studies checked, under half of the shortfall reflects unresolved V genes, and no reason is known for the rest. The sample table holds about 83,000 clones, of which 86% were seen once. The leading ten clones occupy 8.7% of the sample. This specimen was peripheral blood, taken on day 0 of AZD1222 vaccination. The receptors were sampled from an adult in good health.

The genes are TRBV6-5 and TRBJ2-5; no definite D call. Germline CDR1 is MNHEY and CDR2 is SVGAGI. Trimming shortened V by 2 bases and J by 4 bases, and 11 bases separated the two germline ends. The CDR3 is made up of 14 amino acids. The CDR3, as DNA: TGTGCCAGCAGTTACCACAGCCTGATAGAGACCCAGTACTTC. Encoded protein: CASSYHSLIETQYF.

The chain carries TRBV27 and TRBJ1-6, with D unresolved. CDR1 MNHEY and CDR2 SMNVEV come from the germline V gene (reference sequence). V was trimmed by 3 bases and J by 5 bases, leaving 11 bases between them. The CDR3 has 15 residues. The CDR3 sequence is CASSFLDGDNSPLHF. The CDR3 coding sequence is TGTGCCAGCAGTTTTCTAGACGGGGATAATTCACCCCTCCACTTT.

The chain couples TRBV5-1 to TRBJ1-2, with D possibly matching TRBD1 (6 bases). Germline V gene data show CDR1 as SGHRS and CDR2 as YFSETQ. V was cut by 4 bases and J by 8 bases, with 15 bases left in between. There are 13 residues in the CDR3. The CDR3 here is CASSPQGRDGYTF. For the CDR3, the DNA is TGCGCCAGCAGCCCACAGGGACGGGACGGCTACACCTTC.

V and J are TRBV9 and TRBJ1-5; possibly TRBD1 for D (5 bases). V was clipped by 4 bases and J by 0 bases, with 17 bases between them. The germline V gene has CDR1 SGDLS and CDR2 YYNGEE. The CDR3 is 17 amino acids. The chain's CDR3 is CASSSRAGGYSNQPQHF. The CDR3 DNA sequence: TGTGCCAGCAGCTCCCGAGCGGGGGGATATAGCAATCAGCCCCAGCATTTT.

The V gene is TRBV5-8, the J gene TRBJ2-1, with 8 positions matching TRBD1. CDR1 and CDR2 from the germline V gene are SGHTS and YDEGEE. There are 14 residues in the CDR3. V lost 0 bases, J lost 7 bases, and 3 bases stayed unmatched. The CDR3 loop is CASSLDRGKNEQFF. CDR3 in DNA: TGTGCCAGCAGCTTGGACAGGGGGAAAAATGAGCAGTTCTTC.

V and J are TRBV27 and TRBJ1-1; D gene unclear. V was cut by 6 bases and J by 1 base, with 3 bases left in between. CDR3 length: 11 amino acids. Germline lookup yields CDR1 MNHEY and CDR2 SMNVEV (reference sequence). CDR3 bases: TGTGCCAGCAGGAAGAACACTGAAGCTTTCTTT. It translates to CASRKNTEAFF.

Only one count was recorded for this clone. This chain connects TRBV19 to TRBJ1-5, with D perhaps matching TRBD1 (6 bases). CDR1 and CDR2 (germline): LNHDA, SQIVND (reference sequence). The ends were cut back, 4 bases at V and 2 bases at J, with 15 bases in the middle. The CDR3 runs 16 residues. This CDR3 reads CASSNTGPRGNQPQHF. CDR3 in DNA: TGTGCCAGTAGTAACACAGGGCCACGGGGCAATCAGCCCCAGCATTTT.

This rearrangement joins TRBV5-1 to TRBJ2-1; the D gene is possibly TRBD1 (6 bases). CDR1 SGHRS and CDR2 YFSETQ come from the germline V gene. Trimming removed 4 bases from V and 8 bases from J, with 22 bases in between. The CDR3 runs to 16 residues. CDR3 sequence reads: CASSRGLQGGSDEQFF. As DNA, the CDR3 is TGCGCCAGCAGCCGTGGGTTACAGGGCGGGTCTGATGAGCAGTTCTTC.

V usage is TRBV30 and J usage is TRBJ2-6; D uncertain. Trimming cost V 0 bases and J 0 bases, with 9 bases left between them. Germline-derived CDR1 and CDR2 are GTSNPN and SVGIG (reference sequence). The CDR3 has 16 residues. DNA for the CDR3: TGTGCCTGGAGTGTACTCCGATTCTCTGGGGCCAACGTCCTGACTTTC. This codes for CAWSVLRFSGANVLTF.

The chain employs TRBV11-2 and TRBJ1-3, with D unclear. The V gene's germline CDR1 is SGHAT and CDR2 FQNNGV. CDR3 length equals 15 residues. Trimming cost V 2 bases and J 3 bases, with 11 bases left between them. CDR3 sequence: CASSLIQERGNTIYF. The CDR3 nucleotides read TGTGCCAGCAGCTTAATCCAGGAACGTGGAAACACCATATATTTT. Full variable domain (missing parts from reference TRBV11-2 and TRBJ1-3): EAGVAQSPRYKIIEKRQSVAFWCNPISGHATLYWYQQILGQGPKLLIQFQNNGVVDDSQLPKDRFSAERLKGVDSTLKIQPAKLEDSAVYLCASSLIQERGNTIYFGEGSWLTVV.

The rearrangement joins TRBV29-1 to TRBJ2-7, with D uncertain. Looked up from germline, CDR1 is SQVTM and CDR2 is ANQGSEA. This CDR3 region has 15 residues. V was cut by 3 bases and J by 2 bases, with 17 bases left in between. CDR3 protein: CSVEGVIQSPYEQYF. The CDR3 coding sequence is TGCAGCGTTGAGGGCGTGATCCAGTCCCCCTACGAGCAGTACTTC.

V is TRBV28 and J is TRBJ1-5; D not resolved. Germline V gene lookup returns CDR1 MDHEN and CDR2 SYDVKM. The CDR3 is 11 residues long. The germline V and J ends were trimmed by 5 bases and 9 bases, with 8 bases remaining between them. The CDR3 nucleotides read TGTGCCAGCAGTGGGGATCGGCCCCAGCATTTT. It codes for CASSGDRPQHF.

This clone was found once. V is TRBV6-5 and J is TRBJ2-2; 11 nucleotides align to TRBD2. Germline values: CDR1 MNHEY, CDR2 SVGAGI. This CDR3 contains 16 residues. V lost 0 bases to trimming and J lost 6 bases; unmatched junction nucleotides: 3. The CDR3, as DNA: TGTGCCAGCAGTTACTCGCTTAGCGGGGGGGCCGGGGAGCTGTTTTTT. Translated: CASSYSLSGGAGELFF.

The chain links TRBV9 to TRBJ2-7; the D gene is possibly TRBD1 (6 bases). Trimming stripped 0 bases from V and 5 bases from J, with 18 bases between. Germline CDR1 SGDLS, CDR2 YYNGEE. The CDR3 loop spans 16 amino acids. The DNA of the CDR3 is TGTGCCAGCAGCGTAGCTTCACAGGGCGCGATGAACGAGCAGTACTTC. This sequence encodes CASSVASQGAMNEQYF.

The CDR3 spells CASSLIGGENTIYF. DNA for the CDR3: TGTGCCAGCAGCTTAATCGGGGGGGAAAACACCATATATTTT. The V gene is TRBV7-2, the J gene TRBJ1-3; D possibly corresponds to TRBD1 (5 bases). Per germline, CDR1 SGHTA and CDR2 FQGNSA. The CDR3 runs 14 residues. Trimming took off 2 bases at V and 6 bases at J, with 11 bases between the two ends.

The chain carries TRBV19 and TRBJ2-7; D possibly corresponds to TRBD2 (5 bases). The CDR3 extends over 11 amino acids. Trimming left V 6 bases short and J 7 bases short, with 10 bases between. From germline, CDR1 is LNHDA and CDR2 SQIVND (reference sequence). CDR3 sequence reads: CASRGGWEQYF. CDR3 sequence (DNA): TGTGCCAGTAGAGGCGGGTGGGAGCAGTACTTC. The variable domain in full, completed from reference TRBV19 and TRBJ2-7, reads DGGITQSPKYLFRKEGQNVTLSCEQNLNHDAMYWYRQDPGQGLRLIYYSQIVNDFQKGDIAEGYSVSREKKESFPLTVTSAQKNPTAFYLCASRGGWEQYFGPGTRLTVT.